This is a list of T cell receptor beta chains from one sample in a study of blood T cell repertoires in COVID-19. The method was immunoSEQ multiplex PCR; TCRdb's version includes in-frame clones alone and lacks a portion of them. The sample includes about 150,000 clones, 80% to 90% of them seen just once. The sequenced material came from peripheral blood. The receptors shown here come from a woman in her thirties or forties with acute or convalescent COVID-19. The CDR3 runs from the conserved cysteine through the conserved F or W. A D gene is named only where the DNA matches it firmly. Some rows have no size entry. The others give once, few or many, or a class for an expanded clone.

D gene	V gene	J gene	clone size	CDR3 protein	CDR3 DNA
NA	TRBV19	TRBJ2-1	NA	CASSINSGSRVYNEQFF	TGTGCCAGTAGTATAAATTCCGGGTCTCGAGTTTACAATGAGCAGTTCTTC
TRBD1	TRBV2	TRBJ1-1	NA	CASSERSTGVGTEAFF	TGTGCCAGCAGCGAGAGAAGTACAGGGGTGGGCACTGAAGCTTTCTTT
NA	TRBV24-1	TRBJ2-7	NA	CATSVPTSCCSYEQYF	TGTGCCACCAGTGTTCCTACTAGCTGTTGCTCCTACGAGCAGTACTTC
TRBD1	TRBV12-3/TRBV12-4	TRBJ1-1	NA	CASSPLRDSEAFF	TGTGCCAGCAGTCCCCTAAGGGACAGTGAAGCTTTCTTT
TRBD1	TRBV11-2	TRBJ1-1	NA	CASSTRDRGGTEAFF	TGTGCCAGCAGCACAAGGGACAGAGGAGGCACTGAAGCTTTCTTT
NA	TRBV3-1/TRBV3-2	TRBJ1-3	NA	CASSTSTGRGNTIYF	TGTGCCAGCAGCACATCCACAGGGCGCGGAAACACCATATATTTT
NA	TRBV20-1	TRBJ2-1	NA	CSASTSWAYNEQFF	TGCAGTGCTAGTACTAGTTGGGCTTACAATGAGCAGTTCTTC
NA	TRBV7-8	TRBJ1-5	NA	CASSLARGYNQPQHF	TGTGCCAGCAGCTTAGCCAGGGGCTACAATCAGCCCCAGCATTTT
NA	TRBV5-4	TRBJ1-1	NA	CASSLVGGSEAFF	TGTGCCAGCAGCTTGGTCGGGGGGAGCGAAGCTTTCTTT
NA	TRBV27	TRBJ2-7	NA	CASSSPAGGSYEQYF	TGTGCCAGCAGTTCCCCGGCGGGTGGTTCCTACGAGCAGTACTTC
NA	TRBV9	TRBJ2-7	NA	CASSETGTLNSYEQYF	TGTGCCAGCAGCGAGACCGGGACACTAAACTCCTACGAGCAGTACTTC
NA	TRBV6-5	TRBJ2-3	NA	CASSITGTDTQYF	TGTGCCAGCAGTATCACTGGCACAGATACGCAGTATTTT
NA	TRBV6-1	TRBJ1-6	NA	CASSEERLGALHF	TGTGCCAGCAGTGAAGAACGTTTGGGCGCCCTCCACTTT
NA	TRBV2	TRBJ2-5	NA	CASSELRSQETQYF	TGTGCCAGCAGTGAACTCCGTTCCCAAGAGACCCAGTACTTC
TRBD2	TRBV5-4	TRBJ2-3	NA	CASSFLAGATDTQYF	TGTGCCAGCAGCTTCCTAGCGGGGGCTACAGATACGCAGTATTTT
TRBD1	TRBV6-5	TRBJ1-2	NA	CASRGTASGYGYTF	TGTGCCAGCAGAGGGACAGCCTCGGGCTATGGCTACACCTTC
NA	TRBV2	TRBJ2-7	NA	CASSEIQGSYEQYF	TGTGCCAGCAGTGAAATCCAGGGCTCCTACGAGCAGTACTTC
TRBD1	TRBV28	TRBJ1-5	NA	CASTSNFQGGNQPQHF	TGTGCCAGCACCTCCAATTTCCAGGGGGGCAATCAGCCCCAGCATTTT
TRBD1	TRBV19	TRBJ1-6	NA	CASKTGGTGSPLHF	TGTGCCAGCAAGACAGGGGGGACGGGTTCACCCCTCCACTTT
NA	TRBV9	TRBJ2-5	NA	CASSERQNQETQYF	TGTGCCAGCAGCGAGAGACAGAACCAAGAGACCCAGTACTTC
NA	TRBV9	TRBJ2-1	NA	CASSRGSYNEQFF	TGTGCCAGCAGCCGCGGGTCCTACAATGAGCAGTTCTTC
TRBD1	TRBV7-3	TRBJ1-1	NA	CASSQGTGTEAFF	TGTGCCAGCAGCCAAGGGACAGGCACTGAAGCTTTCTTT
TRBD1	TRBV27	TRBJ2-3	NA	CASSLSDREDTQYF	TGTGCCAGCAGTTTATCCGACAGGGAAGATACGCAGTATTTT
NA	TRBV29-1	TRBJ1-1	NA	CSVEQGMNTEAFF	TGCAGCGTTGAGCAGGGAATGAACACTGAAGCTTTCTTT
TRBD2	TRBV6-5	TRBJ2-3	NA	CASSYGGLAADTQYF	TGTGCCAGCAGTTACGGGGGACTAGCGGCAGATACGCAGTATTTT
NA	TRBV6-5	TRBJ2-2	NA	CASSYSGGGTGELFF	TGTGCCAGCAGTTACTCTGGGGGCGGCACCGGGGAGCTGTTTTTT
NA	TRBV7-6	TRBJ1-5	NA	CASSLAPRGNQPQHF	TGTGCCAGCAGCTTAGCCCCTCGCGGGAATCAGCCCCAGCATTTT
NA	TRBV7-8	TRBJ2-3	NA	CASRSRFTDTQYF	TGTGCCAGCAGGTCCCGGTTCACAGATACGCAGTATTTT
TRBD1	TRBV27	TRBJ1-2	once	CASSSGTGMDYGYTF	TGTGCCAGCAGTTCTGGGACAGGGATGGACTATGGCTACACCTTC
TRBD2	TRBV12-5	TRBJ2-1	NA	CASVDSGDPLYNEQFF	TGTGCTAGTGTCGACAGCGGGGACCCTCTCTACAATGAGCAGTTCTTC
TRBD1	TRBV30	TRBJ1-5	NA	CAWRDIGGAGQPQHF	TGTGCCTGGAGGGACATAGGGGGCGCGGGTCAGCCCCAGCATTTT
NA	TRBV24-1	TRBJ2-3	NA	CATSDLYWGGGTDTQYF	TGTGCCACCAGTGATTTGTACTGGGGTGGAGGGACAGATACGCAGTATTTT
TRBD1	TRBV28	TRBJ1-3	NA	CASSPTGGYSGNTIYF	TGTGCCAGCAGTCCGACAGGGGGCTACTCTGGAAACACCATATATTTT
TRBD2	TRBV4-1	TRBJ2-1	NA	CASSQEVRRGAYNEQFF	TGCGCCAGCAGCCAAGAGGTCAGGCGGGGGGCCTACAATGAGCAGTTCTTC
TRBD2	TRBV4-1	TRBJ2-7	NA	CASSQDLYLGGSGEQYF	TGCGCCAGCAGCCAAGATCTATACCTGGGAGGGTCTGGTGAGCAGTACTTC
NA	TRBV28	TRBJ1-1	NA	CASGGRQENTEAFF	TGTGCCAGCGGAGGTAGACAGGAAAACACTGAAGCTTTCTTT
TRBD1	TRBV28	TRBJ2-7	NA	CASIKDRLSYEQYF	TGTGCCAGCATCAAGGACAGGTTGTCCTACGAGCAGTACTTC
TRBD2	TRBV10-1	TRBJ2-1	NA	CASSEPGLAIPKNEQFF	TGCGCCAGCAGTGAGCCGGGACTAGCGATACCAAAGAATGAGCAGTTCTTC
NA	TRBV19	TRBJ2-2	NA	CASKEGDIGELFF	TGTGCCAGTAAGGAGGGCGACATCGGGGAGCTGTTTTTT
NA	TRBV20-1	TRBJ2-7	NA	CSASYGSSSYEQYF	TGCAGTGCTAGTTACGGGTCTAGCTCCTACGAGCAGTACTTC
NA	TRBV20-1	TRBJ2-2	NA	CSASPGAGRAGELFF	TGCAGTGCTAGTCCGGGTGCGGGGCGGGCCGGGGAGCTGTTTTTT
TRBD2	TRBV2	TRBJ2-5	NA	CASKRTSGAQETQYF	TGTGCCAGCAAAAGGACTAGCGGGGCCCAAGAGACCCAGTACTTC
NA	TRBV6-5	TRBJ2-2	NA	CASSYSRRMNTGELFF	TGTGCCAGCAGTTACTCTAGGCGGATGAACACCGGGGAGCTGTTTTTT
NA	TRBV2	TRBJ1-4	NA	CASRMRATNEKLFF	TGTGCCAGCCGCATGAGGGCAACTAATGAAAAACTGTTTTTT
NA	TRBV19	TRBJ1-2	once	CASSIGQIYGYTF	TGTGCCAGTAGTATCGGACAGATCTATGGCTACACCTTC
TRBD1	TRBV12-5	TRBJ2-1	once	CASGLPGTGTNEQFF	TGTGCTAGTGGTTTGCCCGGGACAGGGACGAATGAGCAGTTCTTC
NA	TRBV5-1	TRBJ2-7	NA	CASSLSVTVGYEQYF	TGCGCCAGCAGCTTATCCGTGACAGTTGGGTACGAGCAGTACTTC
NA	TRBV5-4	TRBJ1-2	once	CASSLAMGLGGYTF	TGTGCCAGCAGCTTGGCGATGGGGCTGGGGGGCTACACCTTC
NA	TRBV6-6	TRBJ1-1	NA	CASSPTGTGAFF	TGTGCCAGCAGTCCCACAGGGACCGGGGCTTTCTTT
TRBD1	TRBV19	TRBJ1-1	NA	CASRGQVIAEAFF	TGTGCCAGTAGGGGACAGGTGATCGCTGAAGCTTTCTTT
NA	TRBV6-5	TRBJ1-1	NA	CASLTGTTNTEAFF	TGTGCCAGCTTAACCGGGACAACCAACACTGAAGCTTTCTTT
NA	TRBV7-2	TRBJ2-1	NA	CASSHTYRSSYNEQFF	TGTGCCAGCAGCCACACCTACCGGAGCTCCTACAATGAGCAGTTCTTC
NA	TRBV25-1	TRBJ2-2	once	CASSLLGGPGELFF	TGTGCCAGCAGTCTTTTGGGGGGTCCCGGGGAGCTGTTTTTT